This T cell receptor (beta chain) was recorded in a study of cytomegalovirus exposure and HLA in healthy donors. Points from the study as a whole: Rare TCR sequences dominated, though some public TCRs recurred in many donors. It was reportedly the case that the classifier diagnosed cytomegalovirus status with high specificity and sensitivity. Listed as cytomegalovirus-associated were approximately 160 TCR beta chains.

About this clone itself: What it binds is not known.

Trimming pared 0 bases from V and 7 bases from J, leaving 13 bases between. This CDR3 region has 15 residues. Germline loops: CDR1 SGHRS, CDR2 YFSETQ. Profiling relied on immunoSEQ multiplex PCR, and the TCRdb table lists in-frame clones only, not all of them. Of hundreds of thousands of clones in the sample, roughly 89% are singletons; the top ten hold under 0.9%. The validation cohort, a group of around 120 subjects, included the donors and was separate from the roughly 670-subject first cohort. What was sequenced was PBMCs. The sequence came from a woman under 30 in good health and CMV-seronegative. The rearrangement uses TRBV5-1 and TRBJ2-2, with D possibly TRBD1 on 7 matching bases. CDR3 loop: CASSLVAGGGGELFF. CDR3 nucleotide sequence: TGCGCCAGCAGCTTGGTGGCAGGGGGAGGCGGGGAGCTGTTTTTT.